One sample yielded the 21 T cell receptor beta chains listed below, sequenced in a study of cytomegalovirus exposure and HLA in healthy donors. 13 Jbeta primers and 60 Vbeta primers were used for the PCR. Measured with immunoSEQ multiplex PCR; TCRdb has only the in-frame clones, and not every one. The sample lists more than 95,000 clones; more than 65% were seen once. The specimen sequenced was PBMCs. The receptor source for this set is a man younger than 40 in good health and CMV-seronegative.

V usage is TRBV5-1 and J usage is TRBJ2-1; 8 positions agree with TRBD1. The junction had 9 bases not matched to a gene; V was cut back by 4 bases and J by 3 bases. This CDR3 comprises 16 residues. Germline-derived CDR1 and CDR2 are SGHRS and YFSETQ. The chain's CDR3 is CASSRTGSVGYNEQFF. For the CDR3, the DNA is TGCGCCAGCAGCCGGACAGGGAGCGTCGGCTACAATGAGCAGTTCTTC.

The rearrangement joins TRBV19 to TRBJ2-2; maybe TRBD2 (7 bases). V lost 7 bases and J 4 bases, leaving 16 bases between the germline ends. The CDR3 has 15 amino acids. CDR1 and CDR2 from the germline V gene are LNHDA and SQIVND (reference sequence). The CDR3 spells CASKGDYSLTGELFF. The CDR3, as DNA: TGTGCCAGTAAGGGGGACTACAGTCTCACCGGGGAGCTGTTTTTT.

In its sample, this clone was seen once. The rearrangement joins TRBV18 to TRBJ1-5, with TRBD1 matching 9 bases. CDR3 length: 14 amino acids. V trimming: 2 bases; J trimming: 11 bases; junction bases outside the gene matches: 7. Germline CDR1 is KGHSH and CDR2 is LQKENI. This CDR3 is CASSPWDRVEAQHF. DNA for the CDR3: TGTGCCAGCTCACCATGGGACAGGGTAGAGGCCCAGCATTTT.

The J gene is TRBJ2-7, the V gene TRBV12-2; the D segment call TRBD1 is taken from the table without a DNA check. TRBV12-2 counts as a pseudogene. The CDR3 consists of 17 residues. The CDR3 sequence is CASRSIKAGTASYEQYF. CDR3 in DNA: TGTGCAAGTCGCTCGATAAAGGCCGGGACAGCATCCTACGAGCAGTACTTC.

The V call is TRBV19, the J call TRBJ2-1, with TRBD2 as a possible D gene (6 bases). V lost 3 bases, J lost 2 bases, and 11 bases lay in between. Looked up from germline, CDR1 is LNHDA and CDR2 is SQIVND (reference sequence). This CDR3 is built from 15 residues. The CDR3 DNA reads TGTGCCAGTAGTATGGGGAGGCAGGCCTACAATGAGCAGTTCTTC. This gives the protein CASSMGRQAYNEQFF.

J is TRBJ1-4 and V is TRBV6-6; no clear D. The CDR3 consists of 13 residues. The V gene lost 2 bases and the J gene lost 8 bases, with 9 bases spanning the gap. Germline-derived CDR1 and CDR2 are MNHNY and SVGAGI (reference sequence). The CDR3 sequence: CASSYALEEKLFF. The CDR3 DNA sequence: TGTGCCAGCAGTTACGCCCTAGAAGAAAAACTGTTTTTT.

This clone has just a few counts. V is TRBV19 and J is TRBJ2-5; 9 positions match TRBD2. The J call may not be correct, given that the DNA end is closer to TRBJ2-7. Germline values: CDR1 LNHDA, CDR2 SQIVND (reference sequence). This CDR3 has 16 residues. This chain's CDR3 is CASSRKGLAGSDEQYF. The CDR3 bases are TGTGCCAGTAGTCGAAAGGGCCTAGCGGGAAGCGACGAGCAGTACTTC.

The chain recombines TRBV9 with TRBJ2-1; 10 nucleotides match TRBD2. In germline, CDR1 is SGDLS, CDR2 YYNGEE. CDR3 length: 16 residues. Losses at the gene ends were 1 base for V and 8 bases for J; bases not matched to a gene: 9. CDR3 region: CASSVHQASGSDEQFF. The CDR3 DNA reads as TGTGCCAGCAGCGTACATCAGGCTAGCGGGAGCGATGAGCAGTTCTTC.

The chain combines TRBV25-1 with TRBJ1-1; 8 positions agree with TRBD1. CDR1 MGHDK and CDR2 SYGVNS come from the germline V gene. V lost 4 bases, J lost 4 bases, and 8 bases stayed unmatched. The CDR3 has 15 amino acids. DNA for the CDR3: TGTGCCAGCAGTGCCTTACAGGGGGGAGGCACTGAAGCTTTCTTT. Its protein product is CASSALQGGGTEAFF.

This chain links TRBV7-2 with TRBJ2-7; 9 nucleotides match TRBD2. V shed 1 base and J 5 bases; nucleotides not matched to a gene: 0. The CDR3 runs 13 residues. Per germline, CDR1 SGHTA and CDR2 FQGNSA. The CDR3 region has the DNA TGTGCCAGCAGCTTAGGGACTAGCGACGAGCAGTACTTC. Its translation is CASSLGTSDEQYF.

The chain combines TRBV2 with TRBJ2-1, with 12 bases lining up with TRBD2. Germline CDR1 and CDR2: SNHLY and FYNNEI. This CDR3 comprises 15 residues. After removal of 7 bases from V and 9 bases from J, the junction contained 10 bases not matched to a gene. Here the CDR3 DNA reads TGTGCCAGCACCGGGCGGCTAGCGGGAGGGGGTGAGCAGTTCTTC. Protein product: CASTGRLAGGGEQFF.

This clone was counted a few times. The genes are TRBV19 and TRBJ1-5; TRBD1 matches at 7 bases. V trimming: 4 bases; J trimming: 0 bases; junction bases outside the gene matches: 3. Germline V lookup: CDR1 LNHDA, CDR2 SQIVND (reference sequence). CDR3 length equals 15 residues. The CDR3 reads CASSKGQLSNQPQHF. The DNA for the CDR3 is TGTGCCAGTAGTAAGGGACAGCTTAGCAATCAGCCCCAGCATTTT.

The J gene is TRBJ1-5, the V gene TRBV4-2; D might be TRBD1 (5 bases). Germline CDR1 is LGHNA and CDR2 is YNFKEQ. V lost 1 base and J lost 6, with 10 bases in between. The CDR3 totals 14 residues. The CDR3 protein is CASSQGGEAQPQHF. For the CDR3, the DNA is TGTGCCAGCAGCCAAGGGGGGGAGGCTCAGCCCCAGCATTTT.

A note on this clone: The same CDR3 can be traced to other DNA sequences in this sample. The chain links TRBV19 to TRBJ1-5; D perhaps matches TRBD1 (6 bases). This CDR3 is 15 amino acids long. From germline, CDR1 is LNHDA and CDR2 SQIVND (reference sequence). Trimming removed 1 base from V and 0 bases from J, with 7 bases in between. CDR3 nucleotide sequence: TGTGCCAGTAGTATAGCAGGGGATAGCAATCAGCCCCAGCATTTT. Residues: CASSIAGDSNQPQHF.

This clone was picked up a small number of times. The rearrangement joins TRBV25-1 to TRBJ2-7; unclear D gene. The V gene's germline CDR1 is MGHDK and CDR2 SYGVNS. The CDR3 extends over 14 amino acids. Trimming took 4 bases from V and 7 from J, leaving 17 bases between them. The CDR3 DNA follows: TGTGCCAGCAGTGCTTTTGGCAGTTTATCGGAGCAGTACTTC. It specifies CASSAFGSLSEQYF.

The V gene is TRBV4-2, the J gene TRBJ2-5; 9 nucleotides agree with TRBD1. J gave up 1 base and V 4 bases, and 4 bases lay outside the gene matches. Germline V lookup: CDR1 LGHNA, CDR2 YNFKEQ. The CDR3 extends over 15 amino acids. This CDR3 is CASSPATGGQETQYF. Written as DNA, the CDR3 is TGTGCCAGCAGCCCCGCGACAGGGGGCCAAGAGACCCAGTACTTC.

The genes are TRBV4-3 and TRBJ1-6, with unresolved D. The CDR3 loop spans 16 amino acids. Trimming took off 5 bases at V and 5 bases at J, with 16 bases between the two ends. Germline CDR1 reads LGHNA; CDR2 reads YSLEER. The CDR3 DNA reads as TGCGCCAGCAGCACCTTGGGCGAGGGAAATAATTCACCCCTCCACTTT. It translates to CASSTLGEGNNSPLHF.

CDR3 in amino acids: CASSPRGLNNEQFF. Here the CDR3 DNA reads TGTGCCAGCTCACCCCGGGGACTCAACAATGAGCAGTTCTTC. The chain has TRBV18 and TRBJ2-1; D is perhaps TRBD2 (6 bases). The V gene's germline CDR1 is KGHSH and CDR2 LQKENI. V lost 3 bases and J 5 bases, leaving 11 bases between the germline ends. The CDR3 runs to 14 residues.

J is TRBJ2-5 and V is TRBV5-1; TRBD1 matches 8 bases. V was pared by 3 bases and J by 4 bases, with 11 bases of the junction left unmatched. The CDR3 is 16 residues long. Germline-derived CDR1 and CDR2 are SGHRS and YFSETQ. The CDR3 reads CASSSKPGTGRETQYF. The CDR3 DNA is TGCGCCAGCAGCTCAAAGCCCGGGACAGGCCGAGAGACCCAGTACTTC.

The chain uses TRBV7-2 and TRBJ1-3; TRBD1 is a possible D gene (5 bases). The germline V gene encodes CDR1 SGHTA and CDR2 FQGNSA. The germline V and J ends were trimmed by 2 bases and 8 bases, with 7 bases remaining between them. The CDR3 has 12 amino acids. The CDR3 DNA sequence: TGTGCCAGCAGCTTAATGACAGACACCATATATTTT. It yields the protein CASSLMTDTIYF.

The V call is TRBV4-2, the J call TRBJ2-2; 16 bases map to TRBD2. CDR1 and CDR2 (germline): LGHNA, YNFKEQ. CDR3 length: 20 residues. J lost 5 bases, V lost 4 bases, and 13 bases had no gene match. The CDR3, as DNA: TGTGCCAGCAGCCCGCAACCGGGACTAGCGGGAGGGCCGGGGACCGGGGAGCTGTTTTTT. This translates into CASSPQPGLAGGPGTGELFF.